This T cell receptor beta chain is drawn from a study of identical twins. TCRdb itself ran the 5' RACE reads through MiXCR, one entry per CDR3 protein. The sample lists 550,000 to 800,000 distinct CDR3 sequences; 7% to 7.5% were seen once. CDR1 and CDR2 (germline): LGHDT, YNNKEL (reference sequence). The CDR3 is 14 residues long. V lost 2 bases to trimming and J lost 5 bases, with 12 bases between them. In addition, the sample was reused for a study of yellow fever vaccine responses in identical twins.

This sequence joins TRBV3-1 and TRBJ2-5; D gene unclear. Sequencing was carried out using PBMCs. This TCR was recovered from a young woman in good health. CDR3 nucleotide sequence: TGTGCCAGCAGCCAACACGTCGATGCGGAGACCCAGTACTTC. Its protein product is CASSQHVDAETQYF.